The TCR beta chain described here comes from a study of T cells expressing NK-cell markers. Study context: It was sorted CD3+CD56-NKG2C+, CD3+CD56+NKG2C- and CD3+CD56+NKG2C+ T cells that provided the TCR beta repertoires. Sequencing covered eight donors, seven HCMV-seropositive and one seronegative.

Per germline, CDR1 MDHEN and CDR2 SYDVKM. The length of the CDR3 is 13 residues. Overall study findings and caveats: CD8+ T cells in over five donors included dominant NKG2C+ clonotypes at roughly 1.0-7.0%.

Regarding this clonotype: Its antigen is unidentified.

Each CDR3 protein gets one entry in TCRdb, which reprocessed the 5' RACE reads and gives no DNA. This sample's table reports about 550,000 distinct CDR3 sequences. The sequenced sample was blood T cells: a sorted CD56 or NKG2C T cell subset, CD4+ or CD8+ T cells, or bulk PBMC T cells (not recorded which). This receptor was obtained from a man between 18 and 29 years old in good health. The chain is built from TRBV28 and TRBJ2-7. Here the CDR3 reads CASPGPNSYEQYF.